This entry describes one TCR beta chain. What it binds is not known. This sample is part of a study of T cell responses to AZD1222 COVID-19 vaccine. General study points: Recipients of two AZD1222 doses showed rising Spike-specific TCR breadth and depth. The study reported that nearly half of spike-specific TCRs target unmutated variant regions. Baseline seropositives among AZD1222 recipients totaled only five or six.

Measured with immunoSEQ multiplex PCR; TCRdb has only the in-frame clones, and not every one. The data show roughly 120,000 clones, with roughly 90% seen just once and under 3.5% held by the top ten. The material sequenced was peripheral blood, taken on day 0 of AZD1222 vaccination. This clonotype originated in an adult in good health.

The CDR3 loop is CASGWDEQFF. The CDR3 bases are TGTGCCAGCGGTTGGGATGAGCAGTTCTTC. This rearrangement joins TRBV27 to TRBJ2-1; D not certain. The CDR3 length is 10 residues. Trimming shortened V by 8 bases and J by 8 bases, and 7 bases separated the two germline ends. Germline loops: CDR1 MNHEY, CDR2 SMNVEV (reference sequence).